These 4 T cell receptor beta chains originate from one sample sequenced in a study of Graves' ophthalmopathy and Graves' hyperthyroidism. For repertoire sequencing, the TCR beta CDR3 regions were amplified from RNA transcripts. First-round RT-PCR relied on HTBI primers, and a second-round multiplex PCR came next. MiXCR, run by TCRdb on the multiplex PCR reads, gives a single entry per CDR3 protein. Here the sample spans about 740,000 distinct CDR3 sequences, 40% being singletons. Sequencing was performed on peripheral blood. These receptor sequences come from an adult man with Graves' ophthalmopathy.

The chain joins TRBV15 to TRBJ2-2; D is uncertain. Between the trimmed V and J ends, which lost 0 bases and 1 base, there was a span of 9 bases. This CDR3 spans 16 amino acids. Germline CDR1 LNHNV, CDR2 YYDKDF (reference sequence). CDR3 protein: CATSRDKVGNTGELFF. As DNA, the CDR3 is TGTGCCACCAGCAGAGATAAGGTGGGGAACACCGGGGAGCTGTTTTTT.

The V gene is TRBV2, the J gene TRBJ2-2; D might be TRBD2 (5 bases). Germline loops: CDR1 SNHLY, CDR2 FYNNEI. The CDR3 extends over 15 amino acids. V dropped 8 bases and J dropped 1 base, with 14 bases sitting between them. Here the CDR3 DNA reads TGTGCCAGCGGCGGAGCGGCGGGGAACACCGGGGAGCTGTTTTTT. This sequence encodes CASGGAAGNTGELFF. Together with reference TRBV2 and TRBJ2-2, the CDR3 gives the full variable domain: EPEVTQTPSHQVTQMGQEVILRCVPISNHLYFYWYRQILGQKVEFLVSFYNNEISEKSEIFDDQFSVERPDGSNFTLKIRSTKLEDSAMYFCASGGAAGNTGELFFGEGSRLTVL.

This clonotype has a count of ten or more. The chain has TRBV2 and TRBJ1-5; D gene ambiguous. The CDR3 has 11 residues. The V end was cut by 6 bases, the J end by 6 bases, with 6 bases between. CDR1 is SNHLY and CDR2 is FYNNEI in the germline V gene. CDR3 sequence reads: CASRGGQPQHF. CDR3 coding DNA: TGTGCCAGCAGGGGTGGTCAGCCCCAGCATTTT.

A remark on this clonotype: A single base separates this from a much larger clone, so it may be a read error. This chain connects TRBV19 to TRBJ1-5, with D perhaps matching TRBD1 (5 bases). The CDR3 is made up of 18 amino acids. Germline CDR1 and CDR2: LNHDA and SQIVND (reference sequence). The germline V and J ends were trimmed by 2 bases and 2 bases, with 19 bases remaining between them. CDR3 protein: CASSISAGRAGGNQPQHF. The CDR3 DNA follows: TGTGCCAGTAGTATATCCGCGGGCAGGGCTGGAGGCAATCAGCCCCAGCATTTT.